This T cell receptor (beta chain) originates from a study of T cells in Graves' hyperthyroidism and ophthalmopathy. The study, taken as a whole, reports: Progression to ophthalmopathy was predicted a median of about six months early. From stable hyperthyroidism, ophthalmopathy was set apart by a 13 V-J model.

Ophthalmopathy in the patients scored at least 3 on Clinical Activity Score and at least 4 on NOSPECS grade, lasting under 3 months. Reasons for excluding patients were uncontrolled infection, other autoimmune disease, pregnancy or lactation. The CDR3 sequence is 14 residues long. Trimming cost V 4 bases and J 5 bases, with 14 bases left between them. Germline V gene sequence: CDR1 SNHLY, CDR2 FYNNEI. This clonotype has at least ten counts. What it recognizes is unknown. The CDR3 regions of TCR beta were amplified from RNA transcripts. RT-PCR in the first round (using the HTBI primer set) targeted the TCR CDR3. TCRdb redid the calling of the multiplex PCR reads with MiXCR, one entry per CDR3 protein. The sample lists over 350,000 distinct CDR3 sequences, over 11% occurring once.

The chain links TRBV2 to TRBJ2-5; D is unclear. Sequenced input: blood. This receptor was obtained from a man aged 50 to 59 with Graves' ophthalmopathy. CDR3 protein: CASSGTIFRETQYF. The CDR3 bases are TGTGCCAGCAGTGGGACCATATTTCGGGAGACCCAGTACTTC.